Presented here are 29 T cell receptor beta chains from one specimen sequenced in a study of blood T cell repertoires in COVID-19. Profiling relied on immunoSEQ multiplex PCR, and the TCRdb table lists in-frame clones only, not all of them. This table holds about 320,000 clones, roughly 85% found once. The material sequenced was PBMCs or T cells enriched from blood (not recorded which). The origin of the receptors is a woman under 40 who had been exposed to COVID-19.

The V call is TRBV5-5, the J call TRBJ1-2, with TRBD1 as a possible D gene (5 bases). Trimming shortened V by 3 bases and J by 3 bases, and 15 bases separated the two germline ends. The CDR3 is 15 amino acids. Germline loops: CDR1 SGHKS, CDR2 YYEKEE (reference sequence). The CDR3 region has the DNA TGTGCCAGCAGCTCTATTCAGGGAAGGCACTATGGCTACACCTTC. Amino acid sequence: CASSSIQGRHYGYTF.

This sequence joins TRBV24-1 and TRBJ1-6, with D possibly matching TRBD1 (5 bases). Trimming removed 6 bases from V and 9 bases from J, with 11 bases in between. The CDR3 covers 13 residues. CDR1 KGHDR and CDR2 SFDVKD come from the germline V gene. For the CDR3, the DNA is TGTGCCACCAGTCCGGGGGGGAGTTCACCCCTCCACTTT. This gives the protein CATSPGGSSPLHF.

This sequence joins TRBV30 and TRBJ2-7; a possible D gene is TRBD2 (5 bases). The V end lost 3 bases, the J end lost 3 bases, and 6 bases lay between the germline ends. Germline V gives CDR1 GTSNPN, CDR2 SVGIG (reference sequence). The CDR3 contains 11 residues. The CDR3 loop is CAWSRGYEQYF. The CDR3 nucleotides are TGTGCCTGGAGCCGGGGCTACGAGCAGTACTTC.

The genes are TRBV9 and TRBJ2-1; TRBD2 matches at 9 bases. This CDR3 contains 17 residues. Germline V gene data show CDR1 as SGDLS and CDR2 as YYNGEE. The junction had 8 bases not matched to a gene; V was cut back by 0 bases and J by 4 bases. CDR3 region: CASSVEEGLAAYNEQFF. As DNA, the CDR3 is TGTGCCAGCAGCGTAGAAGAGGGACTAGCAGCTTACAATGAGCAGTTCTTC. The variable domain in full, completed from reference TRBV9 and TRBJ2-1, reads DSGVTQTPKHLITATGQRVTLRCSPRSGDLSVYWYQQSLDQGLQFLIQYYNGEERAKGNILERFSAQQFPDLHSELNLSSLELGDSALYFCASSVEEGLAAYNEQFFGPGTRLTVL.

This clone was seen only once. The CDR3 region has the DNA TGCAGTGCCCGCCAGGGGGTGGCCCAGTACTTC. As protein: CSARQGVAQYF. The chain has TRBV20-1 and TRBJ2-5, with 7 bases aligning to TRBD1. This CDR3 comprises 11 residues. The germline CDR1 and CDR2 sequences are DFQATT and SNEGSKA (reference sequence). The ends lost 6 bases at V and 9 bases at J; junction bases unmatched: 7.

The V gene is TRBV25-1, the J gene TRBJ1-5, with TRBD1 as a possible D gene (6 bases). Trimming cost V 6 bases and J 0 bases, with 12 bases left between them. Germline CDR1 is MGHDK and CDR2 is SYGVNS. This CDR3 contains 15 residues. CDR3 DNA: TGTGCCAGCAGGGGGCAGGGGCTTAGCAATCAGCCCCAGCATTTT. Translating it yields CASRGQGLSNQPQHF.

J is TRBJ2-5 and V is TRBV3-1 (or the pseudogene TRBV3-2); D is undetermined. Germline CDR1 LGHDT, CDR2 YNNKEL (reference sequence). The CDR3 extends over 13 amino acids. V was cut by 0 bases and J by 3 bases, with 5 bases left in between. The CDR3 region is CASSQDLEETQYF. The CDR3 DNA sequence: TGTGCCAGCAGCCAAGATCTAGAAGAGACCCAGTACTTC.

V and J are TRBV28 and TRBJ1-2; TRBD1 agrees at 10 bases. This CDR3 is built from 14 residues. J was trimmed by 8 bases and V by 4 bases; bases with no gene match: 7. Looked up from germline, CDR1 is MDHEN and CDR2 is SYDVKM. Here the CDR3 reads CASSSGTGVSGYTF. Here the CDR3 DNA reads TGTGCCAGCAGTTCCGGGACAGGGGTGAGCGGCTACACCTTC.

This clone turned up a few times. The genes are TRBV7-6 and TRBJ1-5, with TRBD1 as a possible D gene (5 bases). The CDR3 loop spans 12 amino acids. V lost 2 bases, J lost 6 bases, and 5 bases lay in between. Germline-derived CDR1 and CDR2 are SGHVS and FNYEAQ. CDR3 nucleotide sequence: TGTGCCAGCAGCTTACAGGGTCAGCCCCAGCATTTT. It translates to CASSLQGQPQHF.

The chain recombines TRBV20-1 with TRBJ1-2, with D tentatively TRBD1 (6 bases). The V end lost 3 bases, the J end lost 5 bases, and 13 bases lay between the germline ends. The CDR3 runs 13 residues. Germline V CDR1 and CDR2: DFQATT, SNEGSKA (reference sequence). This CDR3 reads CSASYRVDYGYTF. CDR3 DNA sequence: TGCAGTGCTAGTTACAGGGTCGATTATGGCTACACCTTC.

This chain uses TRBV24-1 with TRBJ2-1; D may be TRBD1 (6 bases). The V end lost 3 bases, the J end lost 0 bases, and 17 bases lay between the germline ends. Per the germline V gene, CDR1 is KGHDR and CDR2 is SFDVKD. This CDR3 comprises 18 residues. This CDR3 reads CATSDRPDSPSSYNEQFF. CDR3 nucleotides: TGTGCCACCAGTGATCGACCGGACAGCCCTAGCTCCTACAATGAGCAGTTCTTC.

V usage is TRBV25-1 and J usage is TRBJ1-3, with 10 positions matching TRBD1. Looked up from germline, CDR1 is MGHDK and CDR2 is SYGVNS. The CDR3 has 16 residues. V shed 4 bases, J shed 0 bases, and the junction held 3 bases outside the gene matches. CDR3 loop: CASSAWTGGSGNTIYF. The DNA for the CDR3 is TGTGCCAGCAGTGCGTGGACAGGGGGCTCTGGAAACACCATATATTTT.

The chain employs TRBV7-2 and TRBJ1-1, with D perhaps matching TRBD1 (6 bases). CDR1 is SGHTA, CDR2 FQGNSA, per germline. V lost 4 bases and J lost 4, with 10 bases in between. This CDR3 spans 13 amino acids. The CDR3 DNA reads TGTGCCAGCAGCTCACAGGGTAGCACTGAAGCTTTCTTT. Its translation: CASSSQGSTEAFF.

This chain links TRBV11-2 with TRBJ1-6; no clear D gene. This CDR3 has 15 amino acids. V dropped 1 base and J dropped 7 bases, with 11 bases sitting between them. Germline V gene data show CDR1 as SGHAT and CDR2 as FQNNGV. The CDR3 here is CASSLGGGRNSPLHF. The CDR3 nucleotides are TGTGCCAGCAGCTTAGGAGGAGGGCGGAATTCACCCCTCCACTTT. Supplemented by reference TRBV11-2 and TRBJ1-6, the full variable domain reads EAGVAQSPRYKIIEKRQSVAFWCNPISGHATLYWYQQILGQGPKLLIQFQNNGVVDDSQLPKDRFSAERLKGVDSTLKIQPAKLEDSAVYLCASSLGGGRNSPLHFGNGTRLTVT.

The chain uses TRBV5-4 and TRBJ1-3; the D gene is possibly TRBD1 (5 bases). Germline-derived CDR1 and CDR2 are SGHNT and YYREEE (reference sequence). There are 15 residues in the CDR3. V was pared by 5 bases and J by 0 bases, with 12 bases between. CDR3 sequence: CASSFDSNSGNTIYF. CDR3 nucleotide sequence: TGTGCCAGCAGTTTTGACAGCAACTCTGGAAACACCATATATTTT.

The chain has TRBV27 and TRBJ2-1; 10 positions agree with TRBD1. V shed 4 bases, J shed 7 bases, and the junction held 10 bases outside the gene matches. Germline CDR1 MNHEY, CDR2 SMNVEV (reference sequence). The CDR3 contains 16 residues. The chain's CDR3 is CASSWLGQGVGNEQFF. The CDR3, as DNA: TGTGCCAGCAGTTGGCTTGGACAGGGGGTTGGGAATGAGCAGTTCTTC.

The chain recombines TRBV4-3 with TRBJ2-1; 7 nucleotides agree with TRBD2. There are 14 residues in the CDR3. The V and J ends lost 4 bases and 4 bases, in that order; junction bases with no gene match: 4. Germline CDR1 reads LGHNA; CDR2 reads YSLEER. CDR3: CASSREAGYNEQFF. Here the CDR3 DNA reads TGCGCCAGCAGCCGAGAAGCGGGGTACAATGAGCAGTTCTTC.

The V and J genes are TRBV7-8 and TRBJ2-3; 7 bases match TRBD1. This CDR3 has 17 residues. Germline trimming cut 5 bases from V and 2 bases from J; bases unmatched to any gene: 13. Germline V CDR1 and CDR2: SGHVS, FQNEAQ. The chain's CDR3 is CASSIITGTASTDTQYF. Written as DNA, the CDR3 is TGTGCCAGCAGCATAATTACCGGGACAGCATCCACAGATACGCAGTATTTT.

V usage is TRBV20-1 and J usage is TRBJ2-5; weak D call: TRBD1 (5 bases). The CDR3 is 14 amino acids. Trimming left V 3 bases short and J 1 base short, with 12 bases between. CDR1 and CDR2 (germline): DFQATT, SNEGSKA (reference sequence). CDR3 DNA sequence: TGCAGTGCTAGTTGGCAGGGATCCCAAGAGACCCAGTACTTC. Translating gives CSASWQGSQETQYF.

This chain connects TRBV5-8 to TRBJ2-2; D unresolved. The CDR3 is 11 residues long. CDR1 is SGHTS and CDR2 is YDEGEE in the germline V gene. Trimming took 9 bases from V and 3 from J, leaving 6 bases between them. CDR3 protein: CATHYTGELFF. CDR3 nucleotide sequence: TGTGCCACCCATTACACCGGGGAGCTGTTTTTT. The entire variable domain, with the rest obtained from reference TRBV5-8 and TRBJ2-2, is as follows: EAGVTQSPTHLIKTRGQQATLRCSPISGHTSVYWYQQALGLGLQFLLWYDEGEERNRGNFPPRFSGRQFPNYSSELNVNALELEDSALYLCATHYTGELFFGEGSRLTVL.

CDR3 sequence reads: CASRTSGTSIQYF. CDR3 in DNA: TGTGCCAGCAGAACTTCAGGTACAAGCATTCAGTACTTC. This chain uses TRBV6-5 with TRBJ2-4; no definite D call. CDR1 and CDR2 from the germline V gene are MNHEY and SVGAGI. CDR3 length: 13 amino acids. V lost 6 bases and J 9 bases, leaving 15 bases between the germline ends.

The V call is TRBV7-9, the J call TRBJ1-4; 7 bases agree with TRBD1. V dropped 0 bases and J dropped 8; count of bases not matched to a gene: 3. The CDR3 is made up of 14 amino acids. CDR1 SEHNR and CDR2 FQNEAQ come from the germline V gene (reference sequence). This CDR3 reads CASSLATGSEKLFF. Written as DNA, the CDR3 is TGTGCCAGCAGCTTAGCGACAGGGAGCGAAAAACTGTTTTTT.

J is TRBJ1-3 and V is TRBV2; D gene unclear. Trimming removed 4 bases from V and 3 bases from J, with 19 bases in between. The CDR3 is made up of 17 amino acids. Germline V CDR1 and CDR2: SNHLY, FYNNEI. CDR3 in amino acids: CASSVIPQEDSGNTIYF. DNA for the CDR3: TGTGCCAGCAGTGTTATACCCCAAGAGGATAGTGGAAACACCATATATTTT.

The CDR3 nucleotides read TGTGCCAGCAGCTTACAGGGGGCGAGGGGCGGCTACACCTTC. Residues: CASSLQGARGGYTF. The V call is TRBV7-2, the J call TRBJ1-2; 8 bases align to TRBD1. V trimming: 2 bases; J trimming: 8 bases; junction bases outside the gene matches: 7. The germline gives CDR1 SGHTA, CDR2 FQGNSA. This CDR3 has 14 residues. Drawing the rest from reference TRBV7-2 and TRBJ1-2, the complete variable domain is GAGVSQSPSNKVTEKGKDVELRCDPISGHTALYWYRQSLGQGLEFLIYFQGNSAPDKSGLPSDRFSAERTGGSVSTLTIQRTQQEDSAVYLCASSLQGARGGYTFGSGTRLTVV.

To note about this clone: The junction and the germline gene differ at one end; a read error may be behind it. The chain uses TRBV9 and TRBJ2-1, with D uncertain. Per the germline V gene, CDR1 is SGDLS and CDR2 is YYNGEE. The CDR3 is 14 amino acids. Here the CDR3 reads CASSVVSSHNEQFF. DNA of the CDR3: TGTGCCAGCAGCGTAGTTAGCTCCCACAATGAGCAGTTCTTC. The full variable domain, with the rest looked up from reference TRBV9 and TRBJ2-1, is DSGVTQTPKHLITATGQRVTLRCSPRSGDLSVYWYQQSLDQGLQFLIQYYNGEERAKGNILERFSAQQFPDLHSELNLSSLELGDSALYFCASSVVSSHNEQFFGPGTRLTVL.

About this clone: Additional DNA sequences in this sample encode the identical CDR3. The V gene is TRBV2, the J gene TRBJ1-2; 7 bases agree with TRBD1. The ends lost 4 bases at V and 2 bases at J; junction bases unmatched: 4. The CDR3 totals 14 residues. In germline, CDR1 is SNHLY, CDR2 FYNNEI. The CDR3 loop is CASSVEGANYGYTF. The DNA of the CDR3 is TGTGCCAGCAGTGTTGAGGGGGCCAACTATGGCTACACCTTC.

The gene calls are TRBV7-3 and TRBJ1-1; D is undetermined. The CDR3 runs to 14 residues. The germline CDR1 and CDR2 sequences are SGHTA and FQGTGA. V gave up 2 bases and J gave up 4 bases, with 11 bases separating them. CDR3 in amino acids: CASSLWQEGTEAFF. CDR3 nucleotides: TGTGCCAGCAGCTTATGGCAGGAGGGCACTGAAGCTTTCTTT.

The chain is built from TRBV27 and TRBJ1-5; TRBD1 matches at 9 bases. Germline V gene data show CDR1 as MNHEY and CDR2 as SMNVEV (reference sequence). The CDR3 spans 16 residues. With V trimmed by 5 bases and J by 3 bases, 8 bases remained unmatched. The CDR3 spells CASSPSGQGYNQPQHF. The CDR3 nucleotides are TGTGCCAGCAGTCCCTCGGGACAGGGCTACAATCAGCCCCAGCATTTT.

This clone was counted once. The chain combines TRBV28 with TRBJ2-5; possible D gene TRBD2, 5 bases. CDR1 MDHEN and CDR2 SYDVKM come from the germline V gene. This CDR3 contains 13 residues. Trimming cost V 2 bases and J 3 bases, with 7 bases left between them. The CDR3 spells CASSLGREETQYF. CDR3 nucleotides: TGTGCCAGCAGTTTAGGGCGGGAAGAGACCCAGTACTTC.